What follows are 24 T cell receptor beta chains derived from one specimen sequenced in a study of graft-versus-host responses after intestinal transplantation. Clones were sequenced by immunoSEQ multiplex PCR, and TCRdb holds only the in-frame ones, with some missing. The sample gives around 100,000 clones, 93% of which show up once; around 1.2% is in the top ten. These TCRs' antigens remain unknown. The material sequenced was unstimulated CD8+ T cells sorted from spleen or lymph node cells, taken before intestinal transplant. These receptors all stem from a human donor who received an intestinal transplant.

The chain employs TRBV7-9 and TRBJ1-1; TRBD1 matches at 8 bases. V was pared by 1 base and J by 1 base, with 2 bases of the junction left unmatched. Germline V gene data show CDR1 as SEHNR and CDR2 as FQNEAQ (reference sequence). The CDR3 runs to 15 residues. CDR3 nucleotides: TGTGCCAGCAGCTTAGAGACAGGGGAGAACACTGAAGCTTTCTTT. It translates to CASSLETGENTEAFF.

The chain links TRBV9 to TRBJ1-2; the D gene is possibly TRBD1 (6 bases). Between the trimmed V and J ends, which lost 2 bases and 3 bases, there was a span of 11 bases. Germline CDR1 is SGDLS and CDR2 is YYNGEE. The CDR3 consists of 14 residues. CDR3 protein: CASSVGQLDYGYTF. For the CDR3, the DNA is TGTGCCAGCAGCGTCGGACAGCTCGACTATGGCTACACCTTC.

This sequence joins TRBV27 and TRBJ1-1, with TRBD1 as a possible D gene (5 bases). Trimming left V 3 bases short and J 5 bases short, with 16 bases between. The CDR3 is 15 residues long. Per germline, CDR1 MNHEY and CDR2 SMNVEV (reference sequence). CDR3 in amino acids: CASSFHPRGGTEAFF. DNA of the CDR3: TGTGCCAGCAGTTTCCACCCTCGGGGGGGAACTGAAGCTTTCTTT.

The J gene is TRBJ2-7, the V gene TRBV30; D is uncertain. Germline V CDR1 and CDR2: GTSNPN, SVGIG (reference sequence). Trimming shortened V by 0 bases and J by 6 bases, and 6 bases separated the two germline ends. This CDR3 is 11 amino acids long. The CDR3 coding sequence is TGTGCCTGGAGTGTACTGTCCGAGCAGTACTTC. Translation gives CAWSVLSEQYF.

The rearrangement uses TRBV27 and TRBJ1-2; D is perhaps TRBD1 (5 bases). The CDR3 sequence is 13 residues long. V lost 3 bases and J 4 bases, leaving 9 bases between the germline ends. The germline V gene has CDR1 MNHEY and CDR2 SMNVEV (reference sequence). Here the CDR3 DNA reads TGTGCCAGCAGTTTGGGGGAGGGCTATGGCTACACCTTC. Amino acid sequence: CASSLGEGYGYTF.

J is TRBJ2-7 and V is TRBV9, with TRBD2 identical over 10 bases. Germline CDR1 and CDR2: SGDLS and YYNGEE. J gave up 2 bases and V 4 bases, and 9 bases lay outside the gene matches. There are 16 residues in the CDR3. The CDR3 here is CASSPGAGGMTYEQYF. The CDR3, as DNA: TGTGCCAGCAGCCCCGGAGCGGGGGGGATGACCTACGAGCAGTACTTC.

The chain joins TRBV4-2 to TRBJ2-7; no reliable D call. V was cut by 0 bases and J by 6 bases, with 15 bases left in between. Germline V gene sequence: CDR1 LGHNA, CDR2 YNFKEQ. The CDR3 consists of 15 residues. The CDR3 coding sequence is TGTGCCAGCAGCCAAGATTCCCCGCCCACGTTCGAGCAGTACTTC. Translation gives CASSQDSPPTFEQYF.

The genes are TRBV27 and TRBJ1-1; D unclear. CDR3 size: 13 residues. Germline V gives CDR1 MNHEY, CDR2 SMNVEV (reference sequence). Trimming took 0 bases from V and 6 from J, leaving 8 bases between them. Here the CDR3 reads CASSLSPGSEAFF. The CDR3 DNA is TGTGCCAGCAGTTTATCCCCGGGGTCTGAAGCTTTCTTT.

The CDR3 loop reads CASSPKTNQETQYF. The CDR3 region has the DNA TGTGCCAGCAGCCCAAAGACCAACCAAGAGACCCAGTACTTC. This sequence joins TRBV7-9 and TRBJ2-5; D remains unclear. Germline V gene data show CDR1 as SEHNR and CDR2 as FQNEAQ (reference sequence). The CDR3 loop spans 14 amino acids. Trimming took 5 bases from V and 0 from J, leaving 10 bases between them.

The chain joins TRBV19 to TRBJ2-5; 11 bases line up with TRBD2. The DNA end favors TRBJ2-7, so the J call may be wrong. Looked up from germline, CDR1 is LNHDA and CDR2 is SQIVND (reference sequence). The CDR3 spans 18 residues. This chain's CDR3 is CASSAASGGSLSSYEQYF. CDR3 nucleotides: TGTGCCAGTAGTGCCGCTAGCGGGGGGTCCCTCAGCTCCTACGAGCAGTACTTC.

The DNA for the CDR3 is TGTGCCAGTCGGGTAGGGGGCGAACAGCCCCAGCATTTT. Encoded protein: CASRVGGEQPQHF. The gene calls are TRBV19 and TRBJ1-5; TRBD1 agrees at 7 bases. Germline loops: CDR1 LNHDA, CDR2 SQIVND (reference sequence). This CDR3 region has 13 residues. Trimming took 8 bases from V and 7 from J; bases not matched to a gene: 8.

The chain couples TRBV21-1 to TRBJ2-7; the DNA was not compared with TRBD1, the D call given in the table. TRBV21-1 is reported as a pseudogene. The length of the CDR3 is 14 residues. The DNA for the CDR3 is TGTGCCAGCAGCATAACAAGAAGCTCCTACGAGCAGTACTTC. Translating it yields CASSITRSSYEQYF.

The CDR3 bases are TGTGCCAGTAGTGAACAAACAGTTTTTTCCTACGAGCAGTACTTC. This sequence encodes CASSEQTVFSYEQYF. The chain joins TRBV19 to TRBJ2-7, with unresolved D. In germline, CDR1 is LNHDA, CDR2 SQIVND (reference sequence). V lost 5 bases to trimming and J lost 1 base, with 15 bases between them. This CDR3 spans 15 amino acids.

V gene TRBV7-9 combines with J gene TRBJ2-3, with D tentatively TRBD1 or TRBD2 (5 bases each). Trimming took off 8 bases at V and 2 bases at J, with 5 bases between the two ends. The CDR3 has 11 residues. The germline V gene has CDR1 SEHNR and CDR2 FQNEAQ (reference sequence). The CDR3 DNA reads TGTGCCAGCGGGACCACAGATACGCAGTATTTT. Translated, it gives CASGTTDTQYF.

The chain employs TRBV6-1 and TRBJ2-7; perhaps TRBD2 as D (6 bases). The CDR3 runs to 13 residues. V was shortened by 8 bases and J by 3 bases, with 14 bases between the two germline ends. Germline assignment: CDR1 MNHNS and CDR2 SASEGT. CDR3 sequence reads: CASRGLARYEQYF. CDR3 nucleotides: TGTGCCAGCCGTGGGCTAGCGCGCTACGAGCAGTACTTC.

The chain recombines TRBV15 with TRBJ1-2; TRBD1 is a possible D gene (6 bases). The CDR3 runs 18 residues. Trimming left V 1 base short and J 5 bases short, with 23 bases between. In germline, CDR1 is LNHNV, CDR2 YYDKDF (reference sequence). The CDR3 coding sequence is TGTGCCACCAGCAGAGCCGGAGATGAGCCCACAGGGAGGTATGGCTACACCTTC. The encoded protein is CATSRAGDEPTGRYGYTF.

V and J are TRBV5-5 and TRBJ2-3, with 7 positions matching TRBD2. Trimming removed 4 bases from V and 7 bases from J; junction bases left unmatched: 15. CDR3 size: 16 residues. From germline, CDR1 is SGHKS and CDR2 YYEKEE (reference sequence). The CDR3 DNA sequence: TGTGCCAGCAGCCTCCCCCCCAGCGGGGAGCCTAATACGCAGTATTTT. Its protein is CASSLPPSGEPNTQYF.

The rearrangement joins TRBV5-6 to TRBJ1-2; D gene ambiguous. Germline-derived CDR1 and CDR2 are SGHDT and YYEEEE. V lost 0 bases, J lost 4 bases, and 4 bases lay in between. This CDR3 spans 12 amino acids. The CDR3 DNA reads as TGTGCCAGCAGCTTGGGGGCCTATGGCTACACCTTC. It yields the protein CASSLGAYGYTF.

The gene calls are TRBV30 and TRBJ2-1; 8 nucleotides match TRBD1. This CDR3 comprises 15 residues. CDR1 is GTSNPN, CDR2 SVGIG, per germline (reference sequence). Unmatched junction bases numbered 10, after V lost 5 bases and J lost 4 bases. CDR3 region: CAWVDWTGLYNEQFF. DNA for the CDR3: TGTGCCTGGGTAGATTGGACAGGGCTATACAATGAGCAGTTCTTC.

This chain joins TRBV2 and TRBJ2-4; the D is unclear. The CDR3 length is 15 residues. Trimming cost V 2 bases and J 0 bases, with 8 bases left between them. Germline lookup yields CDR1 SNHLY and CDR2 FYNNEI. CDR3 sequence reads: CASSETVLAKNIQYF. CDR3 DNA: TGTGCCAGCAGTGAAACGGTACTAGCCAAAAACATTCAGTACTTC.

The chain couples TRBV4-1 to TRBJ1-6, with TRBD1 matching over 10 bases. The germline CDR1 and CDR2 sequences are MGHRA and YSYEKL. V shed 0 bases and J 13 bases; nucleotides not matched to a gene: 6. The CDR3 consists of 15 residues. The CDR3 reads CASSQDTDRGFPLHF. The CDR3 DNA sequence: TGCGCCAGCAGCCAAGATACGGACAGGGGGTTCCCCCTCCACTTT.

The chain combines TRBV6-1 with TRBJ2-5, with TRBD2 as a possible D gene (6 bases). The V end was cut by 6 bases, the J end by 5 bases, with 13 bases between. Germline V lookup: CDR1 MNHNS, CDR2 SASEGT. This CDR3 has 13 residues. The DNA for the CDR3 is TGTGCCAGCAGGGAGGGATTCGGGGAGACCCAGTACTTC. Its translation: CASREGFGETQYF.

This clone is a singleton in its sample. This chain connects TRBV19 to TRBJ2-2; D not resolved. Germline CDR1 reads LNHDA; CDR2 reads SQIVND (reference sequence). V was pared by 8 bases and J by 6 bases, with 10 bases between. The CDR3 extends over 12 amino acids. For the CDR3, the DNA is TGTGCCAGTCAAAAGGTTGCCGGGGAGCTGTTTTTT. The encoded protein is CASQKVAGELFF.

V is TRBV15 and J is TRBJ1-6; the D gene is possibly TRBD1 (6 bases). Trimming stripped 2 bases from V and 0 bases from J, with 11 bases between. This CDR3 contains 17 residues. Looked up from germline, CDR1 is LNHNV and CDR2 is YYDKDF (reference sequence). The CDR3 is CATSRPGDRSYNSPLHF. The CDR3 bases are TGTGCCACCAGCAGACCAGGGGACCGCTCCTATAATTCACCCCTCCACTTT.